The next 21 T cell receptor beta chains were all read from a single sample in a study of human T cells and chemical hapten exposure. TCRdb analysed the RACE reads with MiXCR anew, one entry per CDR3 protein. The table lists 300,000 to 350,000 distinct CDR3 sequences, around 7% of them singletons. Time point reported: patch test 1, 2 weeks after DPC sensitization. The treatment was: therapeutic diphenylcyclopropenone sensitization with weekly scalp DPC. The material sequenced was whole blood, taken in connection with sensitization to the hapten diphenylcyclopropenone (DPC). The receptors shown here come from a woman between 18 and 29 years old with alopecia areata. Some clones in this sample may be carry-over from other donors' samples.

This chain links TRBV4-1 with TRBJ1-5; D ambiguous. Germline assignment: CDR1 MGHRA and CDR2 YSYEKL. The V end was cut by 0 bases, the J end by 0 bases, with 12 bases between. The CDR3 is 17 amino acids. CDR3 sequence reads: CASSQDPDPYSNQPQHF. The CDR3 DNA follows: TGCGCCAGCAGCCAAGATCCCGACCCTTATAGCAATCAGCCCCAGCATTTT.

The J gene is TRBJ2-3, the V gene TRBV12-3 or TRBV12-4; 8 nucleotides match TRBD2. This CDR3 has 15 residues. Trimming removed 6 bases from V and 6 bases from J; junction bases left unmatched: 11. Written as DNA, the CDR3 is TGTGCCAGCAGCGGGGCGGGAGGCCTTTATGATACGCAGTATTTT. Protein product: CASSGAGGLYDTQYF.

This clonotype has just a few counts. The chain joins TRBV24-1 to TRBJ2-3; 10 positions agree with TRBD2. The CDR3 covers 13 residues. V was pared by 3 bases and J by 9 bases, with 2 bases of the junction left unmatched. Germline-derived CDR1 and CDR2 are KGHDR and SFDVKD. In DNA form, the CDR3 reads TGTGCCACCAGTGATCGGACTAGCGGAACGCAGTATTTT. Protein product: CATSDRTSGTQYF.

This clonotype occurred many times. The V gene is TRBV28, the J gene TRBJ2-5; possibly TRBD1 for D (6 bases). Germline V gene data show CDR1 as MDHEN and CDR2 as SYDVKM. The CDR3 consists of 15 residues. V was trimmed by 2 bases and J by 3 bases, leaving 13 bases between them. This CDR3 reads CASSLLGQTKETQYF. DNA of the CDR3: TGTGCCAGCAGTTTACTCGGACAGACAAAAGAGACCCAGTACTTC.

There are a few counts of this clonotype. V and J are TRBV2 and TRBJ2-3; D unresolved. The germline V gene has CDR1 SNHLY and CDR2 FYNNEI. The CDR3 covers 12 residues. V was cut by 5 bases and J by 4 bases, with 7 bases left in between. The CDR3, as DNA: TGTGCCAGCAGTTATACTTCAGATACGCAGTATTTT. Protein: CASSYTSDTQYF.

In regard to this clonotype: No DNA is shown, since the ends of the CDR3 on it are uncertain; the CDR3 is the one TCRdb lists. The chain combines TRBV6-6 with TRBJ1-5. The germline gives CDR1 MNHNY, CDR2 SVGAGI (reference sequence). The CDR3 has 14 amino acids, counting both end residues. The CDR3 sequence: CASSTSFSNQPQHF.

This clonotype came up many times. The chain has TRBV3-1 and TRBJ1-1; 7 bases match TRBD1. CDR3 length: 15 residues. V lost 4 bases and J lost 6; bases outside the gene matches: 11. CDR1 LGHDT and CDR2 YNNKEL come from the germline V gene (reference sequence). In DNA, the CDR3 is TGTGCCAGCAGCCGAGCTCATACAGGGGTCGCTGAAGCTTTCTTT. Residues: CASSRAHTGVAEAFF.

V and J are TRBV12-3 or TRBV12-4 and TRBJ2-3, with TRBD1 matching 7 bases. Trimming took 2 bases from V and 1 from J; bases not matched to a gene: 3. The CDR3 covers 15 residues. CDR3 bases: TGTGCCAGCAGTTTAACAGGGGCCGGCACAGATACGCAGTATTTT. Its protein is CASSLTGAGTDTQYF.

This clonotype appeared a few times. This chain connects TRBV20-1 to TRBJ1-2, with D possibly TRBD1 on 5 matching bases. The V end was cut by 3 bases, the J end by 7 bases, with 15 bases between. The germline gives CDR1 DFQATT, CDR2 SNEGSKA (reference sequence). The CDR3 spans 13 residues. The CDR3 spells CSASLAGSTGYTF. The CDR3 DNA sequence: TGCAGTGCTAGTTTGGCAGGGAGTACTGGCTACACCTTC.

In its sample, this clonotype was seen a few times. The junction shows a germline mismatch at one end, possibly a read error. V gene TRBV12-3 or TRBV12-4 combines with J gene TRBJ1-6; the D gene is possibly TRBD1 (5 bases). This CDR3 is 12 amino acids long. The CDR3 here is CASSFLAGQLTF. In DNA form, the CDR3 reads TGTGCCAGCAGTTTCCTGGCAGGACAACTTACTTTT.

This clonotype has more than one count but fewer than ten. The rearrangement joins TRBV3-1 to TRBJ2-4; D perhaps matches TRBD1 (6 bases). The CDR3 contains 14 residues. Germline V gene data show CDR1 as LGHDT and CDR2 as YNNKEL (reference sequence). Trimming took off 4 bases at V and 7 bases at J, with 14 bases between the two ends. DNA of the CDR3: TGTGCCAGCAGCCTCCCGGGACAACTTAACATTCAGTACTTC. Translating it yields CASSLPGQLNIQYF.

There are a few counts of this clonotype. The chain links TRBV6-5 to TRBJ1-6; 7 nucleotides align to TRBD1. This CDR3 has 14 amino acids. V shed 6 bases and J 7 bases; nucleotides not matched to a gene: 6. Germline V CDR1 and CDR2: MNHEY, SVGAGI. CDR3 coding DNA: TGTGCCAGCAGCTACGGGACAGCAAATTCACCCCTCCACTTT. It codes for CASSYGTANSPLHF.

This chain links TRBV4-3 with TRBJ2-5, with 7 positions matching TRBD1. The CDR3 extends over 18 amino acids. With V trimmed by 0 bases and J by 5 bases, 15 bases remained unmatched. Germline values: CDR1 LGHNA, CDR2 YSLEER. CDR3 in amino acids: CASSQDTIWTGRGETQYF. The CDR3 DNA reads TGCGCCAGCAGCCAAGATACCATCTGGACAGGCCGCGGCGAGACCCAGTACTTC.

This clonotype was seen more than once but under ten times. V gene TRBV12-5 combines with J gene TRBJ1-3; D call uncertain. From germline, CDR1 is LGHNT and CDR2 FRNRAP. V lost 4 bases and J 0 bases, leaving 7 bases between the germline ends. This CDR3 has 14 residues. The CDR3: CASGSGYSGNTIYF. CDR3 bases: TGTGCTAGTGGTTCGGGTTACTCTGGAAACACCATATATTTT.

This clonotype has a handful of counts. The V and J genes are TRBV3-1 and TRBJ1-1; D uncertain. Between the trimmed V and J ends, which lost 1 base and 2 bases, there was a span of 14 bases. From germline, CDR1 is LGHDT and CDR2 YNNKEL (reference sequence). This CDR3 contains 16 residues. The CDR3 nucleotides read TGTGCCAGCAGCCAAGGACTAGCAAGGGTCAACACTGAAGCTTTCTTT. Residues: CASSQGLARVNTEAFF. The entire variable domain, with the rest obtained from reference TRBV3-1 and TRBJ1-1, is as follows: DTAVSQTPKYLVTQMGNDKSIKCEQNLGHDTMYWYKQDSKKFLKIMFSYNNKELIINETVPNRFSPKSPDKAHLNLHINSLELGDSAVYFCASSQGLARVNTEAFFGQGTRLTVV.

The CDR3 loop is CASSQDIPGAGNTIYF. CDR3 DNA sequence: TGCGCCAGCAGCCAAGATATACCGGGCGCTGGAAACACCATATATTTT. J is TRBJ1-3 and V is TRBV4-1; D remains ambiguous. This CDR3 spans 16 amino acids. Trimming cost V 0 bases and J 2 bases, with 11 bases left between them. In germline, CDR1 is MGHRA, CDR2 YSYEKL.

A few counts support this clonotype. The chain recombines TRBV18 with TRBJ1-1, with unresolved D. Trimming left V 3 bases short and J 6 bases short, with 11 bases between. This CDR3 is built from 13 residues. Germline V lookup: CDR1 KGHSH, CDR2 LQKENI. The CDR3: CASSPIGPAEAFF. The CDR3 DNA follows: TGTGCCAGCTCACCTATCGGACCCGCTGAAGCTTTCTTT.

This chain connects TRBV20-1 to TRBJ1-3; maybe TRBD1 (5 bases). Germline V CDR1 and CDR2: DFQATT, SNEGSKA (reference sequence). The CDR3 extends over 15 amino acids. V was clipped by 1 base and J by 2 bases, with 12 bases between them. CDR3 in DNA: TGCAGTGCTAGAGTTGGAGCGGGGGCTGGAAACACCATATATTTT. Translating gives CSARVGAGAGNTIYF.

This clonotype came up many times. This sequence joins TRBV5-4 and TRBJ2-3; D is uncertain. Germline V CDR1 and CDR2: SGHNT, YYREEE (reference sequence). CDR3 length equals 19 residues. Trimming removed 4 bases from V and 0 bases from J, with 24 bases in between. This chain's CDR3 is CASSAPPTARPTSTDTQYF. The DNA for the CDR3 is TGTGCCAGCAGCGCTCCCCCCACGGCCCGCCCCACTAGCACAGATACGCAGTATTTT.

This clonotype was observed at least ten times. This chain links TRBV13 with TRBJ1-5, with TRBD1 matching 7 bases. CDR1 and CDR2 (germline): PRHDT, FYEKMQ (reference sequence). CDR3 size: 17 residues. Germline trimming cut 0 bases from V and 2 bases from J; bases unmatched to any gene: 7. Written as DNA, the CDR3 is TGTGCCAGCAGCTTAGGCTGGGCAGGGGGAGGCAATCAGCCCCAGCATTTT. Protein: CASSLGWAGGGNQPQHF.

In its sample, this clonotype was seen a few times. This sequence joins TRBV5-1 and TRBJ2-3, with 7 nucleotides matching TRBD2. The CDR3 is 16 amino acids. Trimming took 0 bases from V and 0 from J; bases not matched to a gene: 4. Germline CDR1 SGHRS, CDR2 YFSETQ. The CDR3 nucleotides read TGCGCCAGCAGCTTGGAGGGAGGGACTAGCACAGATACGCAGTATTTT. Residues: CASSLEGGTSTDTQYF.